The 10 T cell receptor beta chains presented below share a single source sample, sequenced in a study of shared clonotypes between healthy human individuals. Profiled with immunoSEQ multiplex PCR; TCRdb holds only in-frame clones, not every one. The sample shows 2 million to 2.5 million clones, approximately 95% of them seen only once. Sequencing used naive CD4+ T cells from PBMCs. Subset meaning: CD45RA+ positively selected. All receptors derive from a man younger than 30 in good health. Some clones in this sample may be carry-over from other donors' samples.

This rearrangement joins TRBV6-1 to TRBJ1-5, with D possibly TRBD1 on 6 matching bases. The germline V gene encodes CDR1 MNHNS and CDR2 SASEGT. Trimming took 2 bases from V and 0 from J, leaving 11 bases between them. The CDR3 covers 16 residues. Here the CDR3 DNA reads TGTGCCAGCAGTGAATTAGGGGGGCGTAGCAATCAGCCCCAGCATTTT. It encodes CASSELGGRSNQPQHF.

CDR3 amino acids: CASSQGDSYTEAFF. CDR3 nucleotide sequence: TGCGCCAGCAGCCAAGGGGACAGCTACACTGAAGCTTTCTTT. This chain joins TRBV4-1 and TRBJ1-1; TRBD1 aligns across 7 bases. With V trimmed by 1 base and J by 3 bases, 2 bases remained unmatched. CDR3 size: 14 residues. Germline V gene lookup returns CDR1 MGHRA and CDR2 YSYEKL.

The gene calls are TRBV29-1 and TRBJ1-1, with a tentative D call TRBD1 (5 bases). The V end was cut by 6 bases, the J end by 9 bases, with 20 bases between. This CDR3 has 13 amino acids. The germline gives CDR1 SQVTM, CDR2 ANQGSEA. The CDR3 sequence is CSVRGKLMGQAFF. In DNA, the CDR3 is TGCAGCGTGCGGGGAAAACTGATGGGGCAAGCTTTCTTT.

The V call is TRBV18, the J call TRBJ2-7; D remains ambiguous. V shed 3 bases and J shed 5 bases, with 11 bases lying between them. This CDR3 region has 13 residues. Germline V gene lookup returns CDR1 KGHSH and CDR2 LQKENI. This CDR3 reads CASSPSGNHEQYF. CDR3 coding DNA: TGTGCCAGCTCACCTTCGGGTAACCACGAGCAGTACTTC.

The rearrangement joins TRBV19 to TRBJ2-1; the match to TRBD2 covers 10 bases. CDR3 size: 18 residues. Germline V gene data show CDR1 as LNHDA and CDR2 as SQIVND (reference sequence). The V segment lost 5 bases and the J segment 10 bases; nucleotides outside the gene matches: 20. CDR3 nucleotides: TGTGCCAGTAGTCTTCGGACTAGCGGTCACACACAGGCGGGGGAGCAGTTCTTC. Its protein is CASSLRTSGHTQAGEQFF.

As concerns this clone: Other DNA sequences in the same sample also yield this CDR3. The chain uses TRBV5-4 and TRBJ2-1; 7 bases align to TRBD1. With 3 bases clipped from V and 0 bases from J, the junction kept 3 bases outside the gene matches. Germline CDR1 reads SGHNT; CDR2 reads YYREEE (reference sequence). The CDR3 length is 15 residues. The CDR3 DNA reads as TGTGCCAGCAGCTCAAGACAGGGCTCCTACAATGAGCAGTTCTTC. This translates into CASSSRQGSYNEQFF.

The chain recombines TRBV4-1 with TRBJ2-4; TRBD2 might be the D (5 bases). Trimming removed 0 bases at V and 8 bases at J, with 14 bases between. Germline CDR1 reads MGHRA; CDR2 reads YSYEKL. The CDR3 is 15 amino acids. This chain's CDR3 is CASSQDLTILYIQYF. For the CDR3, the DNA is TGCGCCAGCAGCCAAGATTTGACTATTCTTTACATTCAGTACTTC.

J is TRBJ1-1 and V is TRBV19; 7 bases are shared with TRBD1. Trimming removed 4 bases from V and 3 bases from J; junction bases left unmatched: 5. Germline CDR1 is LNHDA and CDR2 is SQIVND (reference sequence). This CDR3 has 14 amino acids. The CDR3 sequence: CASSSDRAHTEAFF. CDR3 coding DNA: TGTGCCAGTAGTAGCGACAGGGCACACACTGAAGCTTTCTTT.

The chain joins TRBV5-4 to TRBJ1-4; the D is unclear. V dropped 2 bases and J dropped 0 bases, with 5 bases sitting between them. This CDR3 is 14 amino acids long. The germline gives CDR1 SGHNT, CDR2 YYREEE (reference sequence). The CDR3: CASSLDATNEKLFF. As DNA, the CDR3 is TGTGCCAGCAGCTTAGATGCAACTAATGAAAAACTGTTTTTT.

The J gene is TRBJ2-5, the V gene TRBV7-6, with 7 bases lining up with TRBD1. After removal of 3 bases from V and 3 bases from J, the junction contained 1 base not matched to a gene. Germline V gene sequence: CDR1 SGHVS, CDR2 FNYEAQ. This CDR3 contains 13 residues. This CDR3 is CASSFTGEETQYF. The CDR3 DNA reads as TGTGCCAGCAGCTTCACAGGGGAAGAGACCCAGTACTTC.